One and the same sample provided the 11 T cell receptor beta chains below, sequenced in a study of blood T cell repertoires in COVID-19. The repertoire was sequenced with immunoSEQ multiplex PCR; TCRdb's copy has only in-frame clones and lacks some. The sample lists nearly 70,000 clones; 82% were seen once. The sample comprised peripheral blood. Receptor source: a woman older than 75 with acute or convalescent COVID-19.

The V and J genes are TRBV10-1 and TRBJ2-3; 10 bases fit TRBD2. V trimming: 3 bases; J trimming: 3 bases; junction bases outside the gene matches: 12. The CDR3 has 18 residues. Per the germline V gene, CDR1 is WNHNN and CDR2 is SYGVQD (reference sequence). The CDR3 protein is CASSDGSGGAGRTDTQYF. CDR3 in DNA: TGCGCCAGCAGTGATGGGAGCGGGGGGGCTGGAAGGACAGATACGCAGTATTTT.

This chain connects TRBV6-5 to TRBJ1-4; D is perhaps TRBD1 (5 bases). The germline V gene has CDR1 MNHEY and CDR2 SVGAGI. Trimming pared 6 bases from V and 4 bases from J, leaving 15 bases between. CDR3 length: 15 amino acids. CDR3 in amino acids: CASSHGGDFNEKLFF. CDR3 DNA: TGTGCCAGCAGCCACGGAGGGGACTTTAATGAAAAACTGTTTTTT.

The chain couples TRBV10-3 to TRBJ1-1, with 10 positions matching TRBD1. The CDR3 is made up of 15 amino acids. Losses at the gene ends were 3 bases for V and 1 base for J; bases not matched to a gene: 2. The germline CDR1 and CDR2 sequences are ENHRY and SYGVKD. The CDR3 protein is CAISDWDRGNTEAFF. In nucleotides, the CDR3 is TGTGCCATCAGTGACTGGGACAGGGGGAACACTGAAGCTTTCTTT.

The V and J genes are TRBV18 and TRBJ2-1; TRBD1 aligns across 8 bases. CDR1 and CDR2 from the germline V gene are KGHSH and LQKENI. This CDR3 spans 12 amino acids. Losses at the gene ends were 6 bases for V and 9 bases for J; bases not matched to a gene: 4. The CDR3 reads CASSLGQGEQFF. In DNA form, the CDR3 reads TGTGCCAGCTCCCTCGGACAGGGTGAGCAGTTCTTC.

V is TRBV4-1 and J is TRBJ1-3; D remains unclear. This CDR3 is 16 amino acids long. The V end was cut by 2 bases, the J end by 0 bases, with 11 bases between. The germline gives CDR1 MGHRA, CDR2 YSYEKL. Here the CDR3 reads CASSQYAGYSGNTIYF. CDR3 sequence (DNA): TGCGCCAGCAGCCAATACGCGGGATACTCTGGAAACACCATATATTTT.

The gene calls are TRBV6-5 and TRBJ2-3; unclear D gene. CDR1 and CDR2 (germline): MNHEY, SVGAGI. The CDR3 contains 13 residues. V gave up 0 bases and J gave up 5 bases, with 6 bases separating them. Here the CDR3 DNA reads TGTGCCAGCAGTTACTCTCTCGGAGATACGCAGTATTTT. It is translated as CASSYSLGDTQYF.

The V call is TRBV5-6, the J call TRBJ2-2; a weak D match, TRBD2 (6 bases). The CDR3 is made up of 16 amino acids. Trimming took off 3 bases at V and 4 bases at J, with 16 bases between the two ends. Germline-derived CDR1 and CDR2 are SGHDT and YYEEEE. The CDR3 bases are TGTGCCAGCAGCTCCGGTTTTCGGGGGAGCACCGGGGAGCTGTTTTTT. As protein: CASSSGFRGSTGELFF.

V usage is TRBV5-1 and J usage is TRBJ2-1; 10 nucleotides agree with TRBD1. Per the germline V gene, CDR1 is SGHRS and CDR2 is YFSETQ. This CDR3 spans 15 amino acids. V was clipped by 0 bases and J by 8 bases; unmatched bases: 5. CDR3 region: CASSLADRGRDEQFF. CDR3 in DNA: TGCGCCAGCAGCTTGGCGGACAGGGGGAGGGATGAGCAGTTCTTC.

The chain is built from TRBV7-8 and TRBJ2-7; the match to TRBD2 covers 11 bases. CDR1 is SGHVS and CDR2 is FQNEAQ in the germline V gene. The CDR3 extends over 16 amino acids. J was trimmed by 0 bases and V by 5 bases; bases with no gene match: 6. CDR3 DNA: TGTGCCAGCAGCCGCGGGCTAGCGGGGGGCTCCTACGAGCAGTACTTC. Amino acids: CASSRGLAGGSYEQYF.

The rearrangement uses TRBV3-1 (or the pseudogene TRBV3-2) and TRBJ2-7; 9 bases match TRBD1. Trimming at V came to 5 bases and at J to 5 bases, leaving 19 bases not matched to a gene. The CDR3 contains 18 residues. The germline gives CDR1 LGHDT, CDR2 YNNKEL (reference sequence). CDR3 amino acids: CASSARRTGDHPVDEQYF. CDR3 nucleotides: TGTGCCAGCAGCGCCCGTAGGACAGGGGACCATCCGGTCGACGAGCAGTACTTC.

The chain couples TRBV19 to TRBJ1-2; D gene unclear. The CDR3 is 14 amino acids. The ends were cut back, 4 bases at V and 2 bases at J, with 11 bases in the middle. Germline V gene data show CDR1 as LNHDA and CDR2 as SQIVND (reference sequence). This chain's CDR3 is CASSNDRENYGYTF. The CDR3 DNA reads as TGTGCCAGTAGTAACGATCGGGAAAACTATGGCTACACCTTC.